This TCR beta chain stems from a study of identical twins. Study-wide results and limits: There were fewer insertions in abundant cord blood beta clonotypes, but memory repertoires showed no such pattern. Findings came from cross-sectional statistics, without long-term follow-up of donors.

This clonotype showed up many times. Its antigen remains unknown. TCRdb re-called the 5' RACE reads with MiXCR, one entry per CDR3 protein. Here the sample spans roughly 710,000 distinct CDR3 sequences, approximately 6.1% being singletons. This receptor was identified in a man aged 18 to 30 in good health. The sample consisted of naive T cells sorted from blood.

The CDR3 DNA reads TGTGCCAGCAGCCGACCCACGAGTACAGGGCTAGCCAAAAACATTCAGTACTTC. It yields the protein CASSRPTSTGLAKNIQYF. This chain connects TRBV12-3 or TRBV12-4 to TRBJ2-4; a possible D gene is TRBD1 (6 bases). Trimming stripped 6 bases from V and 0 bases from J, with 21 bases between. The CDR3 spans 18 residues.